What follows describes a single TCR beta chain. The antigen is undetermined. Production of TCR cDNA was by 5'RACE template switching, which also added a universal primer site and UMIs. TCRdb reprocessed the 5' RACE reads with MiXCR, giving one entry per CDR3 protein. The sample includes 620,000 or so distinct CDR3 sequences, less than 20% of them seen just once. These data come from a study of T cells after yellow fever vaccination. General study findings and limits: Subsequent booster samples again held most clones from primary vaccination (96% CD4, roughly 91% CD8). Across the CD4 and CD8 compartments, a small share of clonotypes was present in both.

The germline V and J ends were trimmed by 2 bases and 9 bases, with 5 bases remaining between them. From germline, CDR1 is LGHDT and CDR2 YNNKEL (reference sequence). The CDR3 contains 12 residues. This clonotype originated in a young man who received the YFV17D yellow fever vaccine. The chain carries TRBV3-1 and TRBJ1-6; no reliable D call. This sample comprised PBMCs, obtained 5 days after the first yellow fever vaccination. The CDR3 is CASSQRLSPLHF. The CDR3, as DNA: TGTGCCAGCAGCCAAAGACTTTCACCCCTCCACTTT.